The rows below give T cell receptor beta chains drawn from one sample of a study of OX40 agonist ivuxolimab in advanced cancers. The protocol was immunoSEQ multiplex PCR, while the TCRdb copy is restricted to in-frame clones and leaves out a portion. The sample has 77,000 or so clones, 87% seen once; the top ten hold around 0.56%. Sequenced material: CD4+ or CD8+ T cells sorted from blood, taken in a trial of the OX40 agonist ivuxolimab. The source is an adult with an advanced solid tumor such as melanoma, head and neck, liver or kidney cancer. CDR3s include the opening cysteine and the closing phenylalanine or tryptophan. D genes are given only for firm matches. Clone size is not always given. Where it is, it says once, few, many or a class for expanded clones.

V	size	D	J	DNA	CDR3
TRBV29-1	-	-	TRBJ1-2	TGCAGCGTTGAAGACTTACGGAGAGACTATGGCTACACCTTC	CSVEDLRRDYGYTF
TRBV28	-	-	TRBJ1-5	TGTGCCAGCGGATCCAATCAGCCCCAGCATTTT	CASGSNQPQHF
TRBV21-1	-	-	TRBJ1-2	TGTGCCAGCAGCACAACTTGTACGACAGGGGGCTATGGCTACACCTTC	CASSTTCTTGGYGYTF
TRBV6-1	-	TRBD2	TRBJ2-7	TGTGCCAGCAGTGTTGGGTTCCAGACTAGCGGGAGGGCCGAGCAGTACTTC	CASSVGFQTSGRAEQYF
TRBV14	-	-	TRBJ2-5	TGTGCCAGCAGCCAAGCTAAAGTTCGGGGTCAAGAGACCCAGTACTTC	CASSQAKVRGQETQYF
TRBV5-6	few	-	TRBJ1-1	TGTGCCAGCAGCTGGGGGACTGAAGCTTTCTTT	CASSWGTEAFF
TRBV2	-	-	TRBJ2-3	TGTGCCAGCACCGCAATGGATACGCAGTATTTT	CASTAMDTQYF
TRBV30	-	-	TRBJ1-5	TGTGCCCTGGAGTCAGGGGGCAATCAGCCCCAGCATTTT	CALESGGNQPQHF
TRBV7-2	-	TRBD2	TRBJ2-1	TGTGCCAGCAGCTTAGCGGGAGGGCGGGCAGCCTATTCCTACAATGAGCAGTTCTTC	CASSLAGGRAAYSYNEQFF
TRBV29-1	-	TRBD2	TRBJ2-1	TGCAGCGTCGGGGGCGGCAGCGGGAGAGCAAATGAGCAGTTCTTC	CSVGGGSGRANEQFF
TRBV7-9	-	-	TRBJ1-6	TGTGCCAGCTCCAGTGCTTATAATTCACCCCTCCACTTT	CASSSAYNSPLHF
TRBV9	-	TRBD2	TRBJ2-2	TGTGCCAGCACCGGAGCGGGGGGAATTAACACCGGGGAGCTGTTTTTT	CASTGAGGINTGELFF
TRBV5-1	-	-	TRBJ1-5	TGCGCCAGCAGCCCCGGTTCAGGGGATCAGCCCCAGCATTTT	CASSPGSGDQPQHF
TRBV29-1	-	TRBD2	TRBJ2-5	TGCAGCGTTCTAGGGAGGGCTAGCGGGGGGCGGCAGGAGACCCAGTACTTC	CSVLGRASGGRQETQYF
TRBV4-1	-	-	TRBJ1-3	TGCGCCAGCAGCCAAGAGGAGGGGTTCCGGTCTGGAAACACCATATATTTT	CASSQEEGFRSGNTIYF
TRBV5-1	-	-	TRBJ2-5	TGCGCCAGCAGCAGGGGTTCCCAGGAGACCCAGTACTTC	CASSRGSQETQYF
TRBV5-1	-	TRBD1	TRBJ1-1	TGCGCCAGCAGCTACTTGGGACAGGGGGACACTGAAGCTTTCTTT	CASSYLGQGDTEAFF
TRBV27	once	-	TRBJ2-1	TGTGCCAGCAGTCTCTCAACGGGGGCCATCGTGCAGTTCTTC	CASSLSTGAIVQFF
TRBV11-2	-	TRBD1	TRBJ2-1	TGTGCCAGCAGCCTCGGGGTGAGGGGGCGATCGGATGAGCAGTTCTTC	CASSLGVRGRSDEQFF
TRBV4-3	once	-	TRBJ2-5	TGCGCCAGCAGCCAAGATACAGGGGAGACCCAGTACTTC	CASSQDTGETQYF
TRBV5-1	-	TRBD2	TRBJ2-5	TGCGCCAGCAGTCGCGGTGGACTCAGCGGGAGGGTTCAAGAGACCCAGTACTTC	CASSRGGLSGRVQETQYF
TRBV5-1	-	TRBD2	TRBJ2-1	TGCGCCAGCAATCCGACTAGCGGGGGGTACAATGAGCAGTTCTTC	CASNPTSGGYNEQFF
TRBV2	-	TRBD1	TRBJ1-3	TGTGCCAGCAGTGGAGGACAGGGGACTGGAAACACCATATATTTT	CASSGGQGTGNTIYF
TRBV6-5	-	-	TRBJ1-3	TGTGCCAGCAGGGTATTGAGCTCTGGAAACACCATATATTTT	CASRVLSSGNTIYF
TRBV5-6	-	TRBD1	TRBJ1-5	TGTGCCAGCAGCTTGGACAGGGGGCAGCCCCAGCATTTT	CASSLDRGQPQHF
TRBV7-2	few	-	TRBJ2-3	TGTGCCAGCAGCCTCACAGATACGCAGTATTTT	CASSLTDTQYF
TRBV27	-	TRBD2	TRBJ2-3	TGTGCCAGCAGCACGGGACTAGCGGGAACAGATACGCAGTATTTT	CASSTGLAGTDTQYF
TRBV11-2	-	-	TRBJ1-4	TGTGCCAGCAGCTTACCCGGGGCGGACGAAAAACTGTTTTTT	CASSLPGADEKLFF
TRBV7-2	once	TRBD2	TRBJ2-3	TGTGCCAGCAGCCCCCGACTAGCGGGGACAGATACGCAGTATTTT	CASSPRLAGTDTQYF
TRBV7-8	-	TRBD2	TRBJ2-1	TGTGCCAGCAGAAACCCTAGCTTAGCACCTAGCGGGAGTAGAAATGAGCAGTTCTTC	CASRNPSLAPSGSRNEQFF
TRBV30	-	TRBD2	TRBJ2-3	TGTGCCTGGACGACGGGAGGTCCAGATACGCAGTATTTT	CAWTTGGPDTQYF
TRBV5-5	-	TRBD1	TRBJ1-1	TGTGCCAGCAGCTCCCTGACAGGGAACCCCACTGAAGCTTTCTTT	CASSSLTGNPTEAFF
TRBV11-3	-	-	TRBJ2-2	TGTGCCAGCAGCTTAAGGGGCGCGGGAACCGGGGAGCTGTTTTTT	CASSLRGAGTGELFF
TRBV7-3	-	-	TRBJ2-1	TGTGCCAGCAGCTTAAGAGGCGCGGGTGAGCAGTTCTTC	CASSLRGAGEQFF
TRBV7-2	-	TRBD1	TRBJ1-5	TGTGCCAGCAGCCCGGACAGGGGCGGTCAGCCCCAGCATTTT	CASSPDRGGQPQHF
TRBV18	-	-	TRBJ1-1	TGTGCCAGCTCACCACGGGGGAGGTTAGACACTGAAGCTTTCTTT	CASSPRGRLDTEAFF
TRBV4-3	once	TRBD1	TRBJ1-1	TGCGCCAGCAGCCAGTACAACAGGGGACGGAACACTGAAGCTTTCTTT	CASSQYNRGRNTEAFF
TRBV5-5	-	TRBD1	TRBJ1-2	TGTGCCAGCACCCCCATTCCGGGACAGGGGGCGTCCGGCTACACCTTC	CASTPIPGQGASGYTF
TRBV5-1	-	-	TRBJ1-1	TGCGCCAGCAGCTCCAGACAGAGTAACACTGAAGCTTTCTTT	CASSSRQSNTEAFF
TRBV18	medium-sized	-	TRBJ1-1	TGTGCCAGCTCACCACAGGGGAACACTGAAGCTTTCTTT	CASSPQGNTEAFF
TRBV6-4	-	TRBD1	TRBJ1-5	TGTGCCAGCAGTCCTACAGGGGGCAATCAGCCCCAGCATTTT	CASSPTGGNQPQHF
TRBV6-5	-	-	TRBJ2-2	TGTGCCAGCAACACGGGGCTAGGCCTCACCGGGGAGCTGTTTTTT	CASNTGLGLTGELFF
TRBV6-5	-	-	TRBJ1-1	TGTGCCAGCCCGTGCAGGAAGAGAATGAACACTGAAGCTTTCTTT	CASPCRKRMNTEAFF
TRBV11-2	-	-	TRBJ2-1	TGTGCCAGCAGTTCTTTAGTGGCTTACAATGAGCAGTTCTTC	CASSSLVAYNEQFF
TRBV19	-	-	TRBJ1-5	TGTGCCAGTAGTTTCGCCGGTGGCAGGGCTAACAATCAGCCCCAGCATTTT	CASSFAGGRANNQPQHF
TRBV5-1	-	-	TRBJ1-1	TGCGCCAGCAGCTTGGTTGAGTACACTGAAGCTTTCTTT	CASSLVEYTEAFF
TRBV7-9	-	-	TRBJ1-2	TGTGCCAGCAGCTTGGGGCAGGCGCTGGGGGGCTACACCTTC	CASSLGQALGGYTF
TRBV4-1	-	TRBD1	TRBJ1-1	TGCGCCAGCAGCCAATCGACAGGGGACGCTTTCTTT	CASSQSTGDAFF
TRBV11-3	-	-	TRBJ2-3	TGTGCCAGCAGCTTAACGGGACCCCCCGGGGATACGCAGTATTTT	CASSLTGPPGDTQYF
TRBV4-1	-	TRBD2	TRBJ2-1	TGCGCCAGCAGCCAAGATTTAGCGGGGGTATACAATGAGCAGTTCTTC	CASSQDLAGVYNEQFF
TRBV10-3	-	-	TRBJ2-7	TGTGCCATCAGTGAGGGGAGAAACTACGCCCCCGAGCAGTACTTC	CAISEGRNYAPEQYF
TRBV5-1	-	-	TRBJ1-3	TGCGCCAGCAGCTTGGTGGGGGGGCCCCAGCCCCTCTCTGGAAACACCATATATTTT	CASSLVGGPQPLSGNTIYF
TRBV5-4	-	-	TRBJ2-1	TGTGCCAGCAGCCCCATGGGGAGCTCCTACAATGAGCAGTTCTTC	CASSPMGSSYNEQFF
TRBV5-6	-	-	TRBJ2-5	TGTGCCAGCAGCCACCGGACAGACTGGTACCAAGAGACCCAGTACTTC	CASSHRTDWYQETQYF